What follows are 27 T cell receptor beta chains derived from one specimen sequenced in a study of post-analysis software for immune sequencing data (dated by TCRdb to about 2015). The antigens these receptors bind are not known. Library preparation was by PCR. Data came from an Illumina HiSeq 2500. To reduce PCR and sequencing biases, unique molecular identifiers were incorporated into the TCR beta cDNA libraries. The raw public reads went through TCRdb reprocessing: fastp at Q25, MiXCR clone calling, in-frame beta chains kept. Rows with a matching CDR3 protein are joined into one entry that keeps the most common DNA and genes. This sample lists hundreds of thousands of distinct CDR3 sequences; roughly 50% were detected once. The ten most abundant clones make up 4.6% of the sample. What the study reported, not specific to this receptor: Patients showed significantly higher frequencies than controls for five TRBV segments, among them TRBV5-6, TRBV5-1 and TRBV20-1.

Sequenced material: blood. The receptor set was obtained from a girl between 5 and 17 years old with multiple sclerosis.

The DNA for the CDR3 is TGCAGTGCTAGCGACAGGGCGTCCTACAATGAGCAGTTCTTC. This codes for CSASDRASYNEQFF. The rearrangement joins TRBV20-1 to TRBJ2-1, with TRBD1 identical over 7 bases. Germline V gene lookup returns CDR1 DFQATT and CDR2 SNEGSKA (reference sequence). With 3 bases clipped from V and 1 base from J, the junction kept 3 bases outside the gene matches. The CDR3 has 14 amino acids.

The gene calls are TRBV20-1 and TRBJ2-1, with a tentative D call TRBD1 (5 bases). The CDR3 contains 15 residues. Germline lookup yields CDR1 DFQATT and CDR2 SNEGSKA (reference sequence). Deletions cut 4 bases from V and 0 bases from J, with 13 bases between. CDR3 in DNA: TGCAGTGCTATCCCAGGGCAGAGCTCCTACAATGAGCAGTTCTTC. Translating gives CSAIPGQSSYNEQFF.

The gene calls are TRBV25-1 and TRBJ2-7, with D maybe TRBD2 (6 bases). CDR3 size: 15 residues. Trimming left V 2 bases short and J 2 bases short, with 13 bases between. CDR1 MGHDK and CDR2 SYGVNS come from the germline V gene. CDR3 sequence reads: CASSEGSGSTYEQYF. CDR3 sequence (DNA): TGTGCCAGCAGTGAAGGGAGCGGGTCCACCTACGAGCAGTACTTC.

Concerning this clonotype itself: Sequence at one end of the junction differs from germline and may be a read error. The chain links TRBV7-3 to TRBJ2-7, with 8 bases aligning to TRBD1. The V gene's germline CDR1 is SGHTA and CDR2 FQGTGA. The CDR3 is 15 residues long. The CDR3 DNA reads as TGTGCCAGCAGCGTAACAGGGGGAGTTCATTACGAGCAGTACTTC. Translation gives CASSVTGGVHYEQYF. Full variable domain (outside the CDR3, taken from reference TRBV7-3 and TRBJ2-7): GAGVSQTPSNKVTEKGKYVELRCDPISGHTALYWYRQSLGQGPEFLIYFQGTGAADDSGLPNDRFFAVRPEGSVSTLKIQRTERGDSAVYLCASSVTGGVHYEQYFGPGTRLTVT.

The V and J genes are TRBV5-1 and TRBJ1-5; 10 bases agree with TRBD1. V lost 3 bases to trimming and J lost 6 bases; unmatched junction nucleotides: 6. The CDR3 is 15 amino acids. Germline CDR1 is SGHRS and CDR2 is YFSETQ. CDR3 amino acids: CASSWDRGRGQPQHF. Here the CDR3 DNA reads TGCGCCAGCAGCTGGGACAGGGGACGAGGTCAGCCCCAGCATTTT. The full variable domain, its missing parts supplied by reference TRBV5-1 and TRBJ1-5, is KAGVTQTPRYLIKTRGQQVTLSCSPISGHRSVSWYQQTPGQGLQFLFEYFSETQRNKGNFPGRFSGRQFSNSRSEMNVSTLELGDSALYLCASSWDRGRGQPQHFGDGTRLSIL.

This chain connects TRBV7-8 to TRBJ2-3; D call uncertain. The CDR3 length is 14 residues. The V end lost 2 bases, the J end lost 4 bases, and 10 bases lay between the germline ends. Germline CDR1 is SGHVS and CDR2 is FQNEAQ. CDR3 sequence: CASSLFRSPDTQYF. CDR3 DNA: TGTGCCAGCAGCTTATTTCGGAGCCCAGATACGCAGTATTTT.

There are a few counts of this clonotype. V usage is TRBV6-5 and J usage is TRBJ2-7; D is possibly TRBD1 (6 bases). The CDR3 extends over 14 amino acids. Germline-derived CDR1 and CDR2 are MNHEY and SVGAGI. V lost 2 bases, J lost 2 bases, and 10 bases lay in between. The CDR3 loop reads CASSYPDRPYEQYF. The CDR3 nucleotides are TGTGCCAGCAGTTACCCGGACAGACCCTACGAGCAGTACTTC.

This rearrangement joins TRBV10-3 to TRBJ2-3; D possibly corresponds to TRBD1 (6 bases). Germline-derived CDR1 and CDR2 are ENHRY and SYGVKD. Trimming pared 9 bases from V and 1 base from J, leaving 14 bases between. CDR3 length equals 14 residues. CDR3 amino acids: CAISDSRGTDTQYF. As DNA, the CDR3 is TGTGCCATTTCGGACAGTCGAGGCACAGATACGCAGTATTTT.

The chain uses TRBV12-3 or TRBV12-4 and TRBJ2-7; TRBD1 matches at 8 bases. TRBJ2-5 matches the DNA end more closely, so the J call is doubtful. This CDR3 spans 13 amino acids. The CDR3 region is CASTLDRVETQYF. The CDR3 coding sequence is TGTGCCAGCACCCTGGACAGGGTGGAGACCCAGTACTTC.

This clonotype was detected once. The chain uses TRBV20-1 and TRBJ2-5; no definite D call. The CDR3 runs to 14 residues. CDR1 and CDR2 (germline): DFQATT, SNEGSKA (reference sequence). Trimming stripped 3 bases from V and 1 base from J, with 12 bases between. As DNA, the CDR3 is TGCAGTGCTAGGGACCGATCACTCCAAGAGACCCAGTACTTC. This encodes CSARDRSLQETQYF.

The chain combines TRBV12-3 or TRBV12-4 with TRBJ1-1; D is uncertain. This CDR3 contains 12 residues. V was clipped by 7 bases and J by 5 bases, with 11 bases between them. The chain's CDR3 is CASTRPGTEAFF. For the CDR3, the DNA is TGTGCCAGCACCCGACCGGGGACTGAAGCTTTCTTT.

In this sample, this clonotype turned up a few times. The genes are TRBV6-4 and TRBJ2-3; D remains unclear. Trimming pared 0 bases from V and 10 bases from J, leaving 11 bases between. Germline V CDR1 and CDR2: MRHNA, SNTAGT. This CDR3 is built from 13 residues. The CDR3 coding sequence is TGTGCCAGCAGTGACTCGTTAGTCTTTTCGCAGTATTTT. This sequence encodes CASSDSLVFSQYF.

V and J are TRBV12-3 or TRBV12-4 and TRBJ2-5, with a possible D match to TRBD1 (5 bases). Trimming took off 10 bases at V and 5 bases at J, with 17 bases between the two ends. The CDR3 is 13 residues long. The CDR3 region has the DNA TGTGCCACCACCAAGGGTCAGGGTGAGACCCAGTACTTC. As protein: CATTKGQGETQYF.

The genes are TRBV30 and TRBJ1-2, with TRBD1 as a possible D gene (6 bases). The V end lost 2 bases, the J end lost 8 bases, and 15 bases lay between the germline ends. The CDR3 covers 13 residues. Germline CDR1 GTSNPN, CDR2 SVGIG (reference sequence). CDR3 sequence reads: CAWSIRGAAGYTF. CDR3 DNA: TGTGCCTGGAGTATTCGGGGGGCTGCGGGCTACACCTTC. Full variable domain (remainder filled in from reference TRBV30 and TRBJ1-2): SQTIHQWPATLVQPVGSPLSLECTVEGTSNPNLYWYRQAAGRGLQLLFYSVGIGQISSEVPQNLSASRPQDRQFILSSKKLLLSDSGFYLCAWSIRGAAGYTFGSGTRLTVV.

The V and J genes are TRBV20-1 and TRBJ2-7; TRBD2 agrees at 7 bases. The end of the DNA is better explained by TRBJ2-5, so the J call may be wrong. Germline CDR1 reads DFQATT; CDR2 reads SNEGSKA (reference sequence). CDR3 length: 14 residues. CDR3 loop: CSAGLAGEGETQYF. The CDR3 DNA is TGCAGTGCCGGCTTGGCGGGAGAAGGAGAGACCCAGTACTTC.

The rearrangement uses TRBV7-3 and TRBJ2-1; 11 bases match TRBD2. Trimming cost V 1 base and J 6 bases; bases outside gene matches: 8. The CDR3 has 17 amino acids. In germline, CDR1 is SGHTA, CDR2 FQGTGA. The CDR3 spells CASSLMVAGGAGNEQFF. CDR3 DNA sequence: TGTGCCAGCAGCTTAATGGTAGCGGGAGGGGCGGGCAATGAGCAGTTCTTC.

V usage is TRBV18 and J usage is TRBJ1-4; perhaps TRBD1 as D (5 bases). Germline V gives CDR1 KGHSH, CDR2 LQKENI. This CDR3 is built from 16 residues. Trimming shortened V by 3 bases and J by 0 bases, and 11 bases separated the two germline ends. CDR3 DNA sequence: TGTGCCAGCTCACCTCCGGACACACCAACTAATGAAAAACTGTTTTTT. The encoded protein is CASSPPDTPTNEKLFF.

This chain links TRBV20-1 with TRBJ2-7; 8 bases match TRBD2. The CDR3 covers 15 residues. Germline CDR1 DFQATT, CDR2 SNEGSKA (reference sequence). V shed 0 bases and J 2 bases; nucleotides not matched to a gene: 6. CDR3 sequence reads: CSARDTGRATYEQYF. The CDR3 bases are TGCAGTGCTAGAGATACCGGGAGGGCCACCTACGAGCAGTACTTC.

The chain has TRBV5-1 and TRBJ1-1; 9 nucleotides line up with TRBD1. After removal of 5 bases from V and 11 bases from J, the junction contained 4 bases not matched to a gene. The CDR3 contains 11 residues. Germline-derived CDR1 and CDR2 are SGHRS and YFSETQ. The CDR3 reads CASRGQGTAFF. As DNA, the CDR3 is TGCGCCAGCAGGGGACAGGGTACGGCTTTCTTT.

The rearrangement links TRBV9 to TRBJ2-3; 12 nucleotides align to TRBD2. This CDR3 comprises 16 residues. CDR1 is SGDLS, CDR2 YYNGEE, per germline. J lost 2 bases, V lost 3 bases, and 4 bases had no gene match. CDR3 sequence (DNA): TGTGCCAGCAGCGCCGGGACTAGCGGGTTCACAGATACGCAGTATTTT. Amino acids: CASSAGTSGFTDTQYF.

This clonotype was detected a few times. This sequence joins TRBV5-1 and TRBJ1-2; no clear D gene. V was pared by 5 bases and J by 4 bases, with 18 bases between. The CDR3 runs to 15 residues. Per germline, CDR1 SGHRS and CDR2 YFSETQ. The DNA for the CDR3 is TGCGCCAGCAGAGTAAGACACGCCTTCGGCTATGGCTACACCTTC. It specifies CASRVRHAFGYGYTF.

In this sample, this clonotype turned up a few times. The chain recombines TRBV12-3 or TRBV12-4 with TRBJ2-6; 7 nucleotides match TRBD1. The CDR3 is 18 residues long. J lost 2 bases, V lost 1 base, and 8 bases had no gene match. DNA of the CDR3: TGTGCCAGCAGTTTAGTATTAGGTCAGGGGGCTGGGGCCAACGTCCTGACTTTC. Translated, it gives CASSLVLGQGAGANVLTF.

This rearrangement joins TRBV20-1 to TRBJ1-1; 7 positions agree with TRBD1. The CDR3 has 16 amino acids. The germline V gene encodes CDR1 DFQATT and CDR2 SNEGSKA (reference sequence). V shed 6 bases and J 0 bases; nucleotides not matched to a gene: 13. CDR3: CSATGTRGGMNTEAFF. The CDR3 DNA is TGCAGTGCCACTGGGACCAGGGGGGGAATGAACACTGAAGCTTTCTTT.

The chain carries TRBV12-3 or TRBV12-4 and TRBJ2-5, with D perhaps given as TRBD1 or TRBD2 (5 bases each). Trimming shortened V by 2 bases and J by 4 bases, and 14 bases separated the two germline ends. CDR3 length equals 15 residues. The CDR3 here is CASSLPNPGTETQYF. Here the CDR3 DNA reads TGTGCCAGCAGTTTACCGAATCCAGGGACAGAGACCCAGTACTTC.

The chain is built from TRBV7-6 and TRBJ2-7, with D perhaps TRBD2 (5 bases). V lost 5 bases, J lost 6 bases, and 17 bases lay in between. CDR3 length: 14 amino acids. The germline gives CDR1 SGHVS, CDR2 FNYEAQ. The CDR3 reads CASSPGETPLEQYF. CDR3 bases: TGTGCCAGCAGCCCCGGGGAGACCCCTCTCGAGCAGTACTTC.

V and J are TRBV14 and TRBJ2-7, with 9 bases lining up with TRBD2. Germline assignment: CDR1 SGHDN and CDR2 FVKESK. The CDR3 is 16 amino acids. V trimming: 0 bases; J trimming: 1 base; junction bases outside the gene matches: 4. The CDR3 sequence is CASSQEALAGSYEQYF. CDR3 bases: TGTGCCAGCAGCCAAGAGGCCCTAGCGGGATCCTACGAGCAGTACTTC.

This clonotype has a count of ten or more. This sequence joins TRBV12-3 or TRBV12-4 and TRBJ2-1; D remains ambiguous. This CDR3 has 11 residues. Trimming removed 3 bases from V and 5 bases from J, with 2 bases in between. The CDR3 region is CASSFHNEQFF. The CDR3 DNA reads TGTGCCAGCAGTTTTCACAATGAGCAGTTCTTC.